Below are 21 T cell receptor beta chains sequenced from a single sample in a study of tumor-infiltrating lymphocytes in localized non-small cell lung cancer. Measured with immunoSEQ multiplex PCR; TCRdb has only the in-frame clones, and not every one. The profile covers tens of thousands of clones, with roughly 71% appearing a single time and 14% to 15% taken by the ten largest. Sequences were obtained from lung tumor tissue. These receptors were obtained from a human donor with non-small cell lung cancer.

CDR3: CASSMEGNYNEQFF. The CDR3 coding sequence is TGTGCCAGCAGTATGGAGGGGAACTACAATGAGCAGTTCTTC. The chain has TRBV28 and TRBJ2-1, with a tentative D call TRBD2 (6 bases). The V and J ends lost 5 bases and 3 bases respectively, with 11 bases between them. The CDR3 is 14 amino acids. Germline V lookup: CDR1 MDHEN, CDR2 SYDVKM.

The rearrangement uses TRBV7-3 and TRBJ2-7, with a tentative D call TRBD1 (6 bases). V gave up 3 bases and J gave up 3 bases, with 12 bases separating them. CDR3 length equals 14 residues. Germline CDR1 is SGHTA and CDR2 is FQGTGA. The CDR3 spells CASSFSAGDYEQYF. The CDR3 nucleotides are TGTGCCAGCAGCTTTTCAGCAGGGGACTACGAGCAGTACTTC.

In this sample, this clone turned up a few times. The V and J genes are TRBV19 and TRBJ2-3, with TRBD2 matching over 9 bases. The J segment lost 4 bases and the V segment lost 6 bases, leaving 2 bases of the junction unmatched. Per the germline V gene, CDR1 is LNHDA and CDR2 is SQIVND (reference sequence). CDR3 length: 13 residues. The CDR3 is CASRVAGADTQYF. CDR3 coding DNA: TGTGCCAGTAGGGTAGCGGGAGCAGATACGCAGTATTTT.

V gene TRBV29-1 combines with J gene TRBJ2-2; perhaps TRBD1 as D (6 bases). CDR1 is SQVTM and CDR2 is ANQGSEA in the germline V gene. Trimming removed 7 bases from V and 4 bases from J, with 10 bases in between. CDR3 length: 12 residues. CDR3 in DNA: TGCAGCGGTGCAGGGGTCACCGGGGAGCTGTTTTTT. This gives the protein CSGAGVTGELFF.

In DNA form, the CDR3 reads TGTGCCAGCAGCTTAAAGGCTAGCGGGAGAAACAACAATGAGCAGTTCTTC. Its protein product is CASSLKASGRNNNEQFF. J is TRBJ2-1 and V is TRBV7-2; 10 positions agree with TRBD2. This CDR3 is 17 amino acids long. Germline values: CDR1 SGHTA, CDR2 FQGNSA. With V trimmed by 2 bases and J by 5 bases, 9 bases remained unmatched. The whole variable domain, filled in from reference TRBV7-2 and TRBJ2-1, reads GAGVSQSPSNKVTEKGKDVELRCDPISGHTALYWYRQSLGQGLEFLIYFQGNSAPDKSGLPSDRFSAERTGGSVSTLTIQRTQQEDSAVYLCASSLKASGRNNNEQFFGPGTRLTVL.

This clone was observed once. The CDR3 spells CASSFRASGPTTYEQYF. DNA of the CDR3: TGTGCCAGCAGTTTTAGGGCTAGCGGGCCAACTACTTACGAGCAGTACTTC. The chain recombines TRBV27 with TRBJ2-7; 8 bases agree with TRBD2. The CDR3 length is 17 residues. V lost 3 bases to trimming and J lost 4 bases; unmatched junction nucleotides: 14. Germline CDR1 and CDR2: MNHEY and SMNVEV (reference sequence).

This clone was seen a few times. This sequence joins TRBV6-1 and TRBJ1-2; no reliable D call. Germline values: CDR1 MNHNS, CDR2 SASEGT. The CDR3 totals 15 residues. Trimming removed 1 base from V and 1 base from J, with 10 bases in between. CDR3 in amino acids: CASSEGGAVNYGYTF. The CDR3 region has the DNA TGTGCCAGCAGTGAAGGGGGAGCCGTTAACTATGGCTACACCTTC.

The chain joins TRBV4-1 to TRBJ2-4; TRBD1 or TRBD2 may be the D gene (5 bases each). CDR3 length: 14 amino acids. Trimming left V 4 bases short and J 5 bases short, with 12 bases between. Germline V gene lookup returns CDR1 MGHRA and CDR2 YSYEKL. CDR3 bases: TGCGCCAGCAGCCTGGCCCTGGGGGAAAACATTCAGTACTTC. Translated, it gives CASSLALGENIQYF.

In its sample, this clone was seen many times. V usage is TRBV29-1 and J usage is TRBJ1-2, with 9 bases lining up with TRBD1. The V segment lost 3 bases and the J segment 2 bases; nucleotides outside the gene matches: 4. CDR1 SQVTM and CDR2 ANQGSEA come from the germline V gene. The CDR3 length is 14 residues. The DNA for the CDR3 is TGCAGCGTTGAGGGGACAGGGCGAAACTATGGCTACACCTTC. Its translation: CSVEGTGRNYGYTF.

A few counts support this clone. The V gene is TRBV18, the J gene TRBJ1-6; weak D call: TRBD1 (6 bases). Germline-derived CDR1 and CDR2 are KGHSH and LQKENI. The CDR3 runs 13 residues. Trimming shortened V by 4 bases and J by 16 bases, and 17 bases separated the two germline ends. This chain's CDR3 is CASSRAGEAALHF. CDR3 coding DNA: TGTGCCAGCTCACGGGCAGGGGAGGCCGCGCTCCACTTT.

This rearrangement joins TRBV9 to TRBJ1-1; no clear D gene. CDR1 and CDR2 from the germline V gene are SGDLS and YYNGEE. The length of the CDR3 is 12 residues. Trimming took off 0 bases at V and 5 bases at J, with 5 bases between the two ends. The CDR3 loop reads CASSVAGTEAFF. DNA for the CDR3: TGTGCCAGCAGCGTAGCCGGGACTGAAGCTTTCTTT.

The genes are TRBV6-1 and TRBJ1-1; D might be TRBD1 (5 bases). The CDR3 runs 13 residues. Germline V lookup: CDR1 MNHNS, CDR2 SASEGT. The V end was cut by 6 bases, the J end by 5 bases, with 13 bases between. The CDR3 nucleotides read TGTGCCAGCAGGAAGGACGGGGGGACTGAAGCTTTCTTT. Amino acids: CASRKDGGTEAFF.

V usage is TRBV19 and J usage is TRBJ1-1; a weak D match, TRBD1 (5 bases). The CDR3 runs to 17 residues. The V end lost 1 base, the J end lost 0 bases, and 15 bases lay between the germline ends. CDR1 is LNHDA, CDR2 SQIVND, per germline (reference sequence). For the CDR3, the DNA is TGTGCCAGTAGTATAGCCAACGGGGGAGGGCTGAACACTGAAGCTTTCTTT. Translation gives CASSIANGGGLNTEAFF.

The rearrangement links TRBV27 to TRBJ2-5, with D tentatively TRBD1 (7 bases). From germline, CDR1 is MNHEY and CDR2 SMNVEV (reference sequence). The CDR3 length is 15 residues. Trimming left V 3 bases short and J 5 bases short, with 16 bases between. Here the CDR3 DNA reads TGTGCCAGCAGTTTTTCAGGGGGGCGCAGTGAGACCCAGTACTTC. Translated, it gives CASSFSGGRSETQYF.

The CDR3 loop is CASSRDGPEVGEAFF. The CDR3 nucleotides read TGTGCCAGCAGCAGGGACGGCCCCGAAGTAGGTGAAGCTTTCTTT. The J gene is TRBJ1-1, the V gene TRBV2; tentative D call: TRBD1 (5 bases). The CDR3 has 15 residues. Germline CDR1 is SNHLY and CDR2 is FYNNEI. Trimming removed 6 bases from V and 7 bases from J, with 21 bases in between.

The CDR3 DNA follows: TGTGCCAGCAAAAGGTCCAATCAGCCCCAGCATTTT. It codes for CASKRSNQPQHF. The genes are TRBV28 and TRBJ1-5; D unclear. Germline CDR1 reads MDHEN; CDR2 reads SYDVKM. The germline V and J ends were trimmed by 7 bases and 3 bases, with 7 bases remaining between them. The CDR3 extends over 12 amino acids.

The count of this clone is one. V and J are TRBV11-2 and TRBJ2-2, with D possibly called TRBD1 or TRBD2 (5 bases each). The germline gives CDR1 SGHAT, CDR2 FQNNGV. V was trimmed by 5 bases and J by 7 bases, leaving 20 bases between them. The CDR3 spans 16 residues. CDR3 sequence reads: CASSTKGTRSFGELFF. CDR3 coding DNA: TGTGCCAGCAGCACTAAAGGGACCAGAAGCTTCGGGGAGCTGTTTTTT.

Only one count was recorded for this clone. The genes are TRBV6-5 and TRBJ2-7, with TRBD2 matching 7 bases. The CDR3 contains 15 residues. Germline V gene sequence: CDR1 MNHEY, CDR2 SVGAGI. V lost 6 bases, J lost 0 bases, and 8 bases stayed unmatched. CDR3 amino acids: CASSQPSGSSYEQYF. The DNA for the CDR3 is TGTGCCAGCAGCCAACCTAGCGGAAGCTCCTACGAGCAGTACTTC.

This chain joins TRBV28 and TRBJ1-3; D is ambiguous. The length of the CDR3 is 15 residues. CDR1 is MDHEN, CDR2 SYDVKM, per germline. Trimming cost V 6 bases and J 2 bases, with 14 bases left between them. The CDR3 bases are TGTGCCAGCAGGTCAAGGCTGGCGACTGGAAACACCATATATTTT. This codes for CASRSRLATGNTIYF.

The chain couples TRBV14 to TRBJ1-3; TRBD1 might be the D (6 bases). CDR3 length equals 16 residues. Germline CDR1 reads SGHDN; CDR2 reads FVKESK. V was pared by 4 bases and J by 0 bases, with 13 bases between. The CDR3 sequence is CASSRGQSISGNTIYF. The CDR3, as DNA: TGTGCCAGCAGCCGAGGACAGTCAATCTCTGGAAACACCATATATTTT. The entire variable domain, with the rest obtained from reference TRBV14 and TRBJ1-3, is as follows: EAGVTQFPSHSVIEKGQTVTLRCDPISGHDNLYWYRRVMGKEIKFLLHFVKESKQDESGMPNNRFLAERTGGTYSTLKVQPAELEDSGVYFCASSRGQSISGNTIYFGEGSWLTVV.

V is TRBV5-6 and J is TRBJ2-6, with D tentatively TRBD2 (7 bases). Germline-derived CDR1 and CDR2 are SGHDT and YYEEEE. The V end was cut by 3 bases, the J end by 2 bases, with 9 bases between. This CDR3 spans 15 amino acids. DNA of the CDR3: TGTGCCAGCAGCTGGGGGGGGCCTGGGGCCAACGTCCTGACTTTC. This encodes CASSWGGPGANVLTF. The whole variable domain, remainder taken from reference TRBV5-6 and TRBJ2-6, is DAGVTQSPTHLIKTRGQQVTLRCSPKSGHDTVSWYQQALGQGPQFIFQYYEEEERQRGNFPDRFSGHQFPNYSSELNVNALLLGDSALYLCASSWGGPGANVLTFGAGSRLTVL.